These 7 T cell receptor beta chains came from one sample sequenced in a study of T cell responses to AZD1222 COVID-19 vaccine. Assay: immunoSEQ multiplex PCR; the TCRdb copy retains only in-frame clones and omits some. Of 100,000 to 150,000 clones in the sample, more than 70% were seen once. The input for sequencing was peripheral blood, taken on day 0 of AZD1222 vaccination. The source is an adult in good health.

This clone was seen just once. This sequence joins TRBV27 and TRBJ2-3, with 8 bases aligning to TRBD2. The CDR3 is made up of 17 amino acids. Losses at the gene ends were 4 bases for V and 0 bases for J; bases not matched to a gene: 9. Germline lookup yields CDR1 MNHEY and CDR2 SMNVEV (reference sequence). Written as DNA, the CDR3 is TGTGCCAGCAGTTCCAGGGCCAAGCGGGAGAGCACAGATACGCAGTATTTT. Translated: CASSSRAKRESTDTQYF.

This sequence joins TRBV10-3 and TRBJ2-1; no reliable D call. The germline V gene encodes CDR1 ENHRY and CDR2 SYGVKD. The CDR3 runs 12 residues. V was pared by 6 bases and J by 6 bases, with 9 bases between. The CDR3 nucleotides are TGTGCCATCAGCGGGCCAACCAATGAGCAGTTCTTC. Amino acid sequence: CAISGPTNEQFF.

This chain uses TRBV7-2 with TRBJ2-7; perhaps TRBD2 as D (7 bases). CDR1 SGHTA and CDR2 FQGNSA come from the germline V gene. This CDR3 is built from 12 residues. Trimming removed 7 bases from V and 3 bases from J, with 10 bases in between. The CDR3 reads CASTRGGYEQYF. The CDR3 DNA reads TGTGCCAGCACGAGGGGGGGCTACGAGCAGTACTTC.

The chain carries TRBV6-5 and TRBJ1-5, with D perhaps TRBD1 (6 bases). The CDR3 sequence is 13 residues long. Germline-derived CDR1 and CDR2 are MNHEY and SVGAGI. The germline V and J ends were trimmed by 9 bases and 1 base, with 10 bases remaining between them. The DNA for the CDR3 is TGTGCCAGTGGGACATCAAGCAATCAGCCCCAGCATTTT. As protein: CASGTSSNQPQHF.

The chain links TRBV3-1 (or the pseudogene TRBV3-2) to TRBJ2-5; D is ambiguous. Looked up from germline, CDR1 is LGHDT and CDR2 is YNNKEL (reference sequence). Trimming shortened V by 1 base and J by 4 bases, and 4 bases separated the two germline ends. This CDR3 is 12 amino acids long. CDR3 nucleotides: TGTGCCAGCAGCCAAGTAGGAGAGACCCAGTACTTC. Amino acids: CASSQVGETQYF.

The chain combines TRBV28 with TRBJ1-1; D ambiguous. Between the trimmed V and J ends, which lost 7 bases and 0 bases, there was a span of 15 bases. CDR3 length: 15 amino acids. CDR1 and CDR2 (germline): MDHEN, SYDVKM. The CDR3 DNA follows: TGTGCCAGCACCTCAACGGGTCTAATGAACACTGAAGCTTTCTTT. Its protein is CASTSTGLMNTEAFF.

The chain joins TRBV12-2 to TRBJ2-1; TRBD2 is the table's D call and was not checked against the DNA. TRBV12-2 is reported as a pseudogene. The CDR3 loop spans 17 amino acids. The CDR3, as DNA: TGTGCAAGTCGCTCCCAAGGGCCGGGTCGCGCGGGGAGGAAGCAGTTCTTC. Amino acids: CASRSQGPGRAGRKQFF.